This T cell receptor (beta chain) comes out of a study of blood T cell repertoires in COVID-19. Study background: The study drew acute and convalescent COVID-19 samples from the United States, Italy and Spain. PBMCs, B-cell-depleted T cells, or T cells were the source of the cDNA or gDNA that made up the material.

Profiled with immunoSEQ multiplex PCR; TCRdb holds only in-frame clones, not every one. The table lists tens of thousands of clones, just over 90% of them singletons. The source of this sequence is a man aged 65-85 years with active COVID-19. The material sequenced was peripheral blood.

CDR3 protein: CASSLVDFSGNTIYF. CDR3 nucleotide sequence: TGTGCCAGCAGCTTGGTGGACTTCTCTGGAAACACCATATATTTT. V and J are TRBV7-2 and TRBJ1-3; D is unclear. The CDR3 runs 15 residues. CDR1 and CDR2 from the germline V gene are SGHTA and FQGNSA. The V end was cut by 3 bases, the J end by 0 bases, with 9 bases between.